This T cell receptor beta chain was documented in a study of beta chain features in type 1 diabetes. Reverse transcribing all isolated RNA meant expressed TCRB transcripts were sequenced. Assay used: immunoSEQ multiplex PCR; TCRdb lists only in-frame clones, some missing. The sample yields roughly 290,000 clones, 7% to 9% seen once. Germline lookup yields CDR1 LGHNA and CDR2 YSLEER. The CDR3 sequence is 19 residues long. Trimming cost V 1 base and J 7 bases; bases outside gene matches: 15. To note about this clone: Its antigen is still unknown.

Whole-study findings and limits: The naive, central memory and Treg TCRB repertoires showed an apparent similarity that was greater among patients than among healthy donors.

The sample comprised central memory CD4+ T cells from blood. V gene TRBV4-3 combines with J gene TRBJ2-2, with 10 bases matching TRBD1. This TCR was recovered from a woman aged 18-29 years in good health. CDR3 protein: CASSQGGTGTGVYGGELFF. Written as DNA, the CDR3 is TGCGCCAGCAGCCAAGGGGGTACCGGGACAGGGGTTTATGGCGGGGAGCTGTTTTTT.